This TCR beta chain stems from a study of cytomegalovirus exposure and HLA in healthy donors. Broader study findings: Indistinguishable V segments, including TRBV6-2 and TRBV6-3, were excluded. Later on, an analysis found that several of the most significant clusters appeared to be linked to common viral pathogens, which included parvovirus B19. One variant, a missense change in DCLRE1C, was linked in a later analysis to TCR beta V- and J-gene trimming.

For this clone: Its specificity is unknown.

The PCR contained 60 Vbeta and 13 Jbeta primers. Measured with immunoSEQ multiplex PCR; TCRdb has only the in-frame clones, and not every one. The repertoire has fewer than 60,000 clones, approximately 77% of them found once; the top ten carry 3% to 4%. Per germline, CDR1 SNHLY and CDR2 FYNNEI. V shed 4 bases and J 8 bases; nucleotides not matched to a gene: 8. The CDR3 loop spans 15 amino acids. The source of this sequence is a woman in her 40s in good health and CMV-seropositive. The sample consisted of PBMCs. The chain carries TRBV2 and TRBJ2-2; 9 bases agree with TRBD1. The CDR3 DNA follows: TGTGCCAGCAGTGTCTCCGGGACAGGGCAAGGGGAGCTGTTTTTT. Protein: CASSVSGTGQGELFF. Supplemented by reference TRBV2 and TRBJ2-2, the full variable domain reads EPEVTQTPSHQVTQMGQEVILRCVPISNHLYFYWYRQILGQKVEFLVSFYNNEISEKSEIFDDQFSVERPDGSNFTLKIRSTKLEDSAMYFCASSVSGTGQGELFFGEGSRLTVL.